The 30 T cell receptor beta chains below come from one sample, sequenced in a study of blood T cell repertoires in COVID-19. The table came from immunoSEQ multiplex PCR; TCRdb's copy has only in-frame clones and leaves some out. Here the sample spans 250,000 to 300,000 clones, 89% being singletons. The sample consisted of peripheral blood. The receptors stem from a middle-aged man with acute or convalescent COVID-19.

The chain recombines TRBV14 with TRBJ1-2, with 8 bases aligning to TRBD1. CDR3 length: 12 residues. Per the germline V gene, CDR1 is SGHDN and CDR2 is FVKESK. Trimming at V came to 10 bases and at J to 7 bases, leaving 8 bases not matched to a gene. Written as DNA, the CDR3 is TGTGCCAACCCGGACAGGGCAATTGGCTACACCTTC. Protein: CANPDRAIGYTF.

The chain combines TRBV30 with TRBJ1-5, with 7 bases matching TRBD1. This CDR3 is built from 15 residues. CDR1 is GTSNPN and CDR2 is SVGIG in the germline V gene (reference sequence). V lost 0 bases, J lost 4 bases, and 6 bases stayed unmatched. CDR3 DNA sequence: TGTGCCTGGAGTGTACAGGGGACCCTAAATCAGCCCCAGCATTTT. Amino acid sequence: CAWSVQGTLNQPQHF.

This CDR3 reads CASSPQGSSGNTIYF. CDR3 in DNA: TGTGCCAGCAGTCCTCAGGGAAGCTCTGGAAACACCATATATTTT. The chain employs TRBV6-5 and TRBJ1-3; tentative D call: TRBD1 (5 bases). Germline V gene sequence: CDR1 MNHEY, CDR2 SVGAGI. The CDR3 has 15 amino acids. V lost 5 bases and J 0 bases, leaving 11 bases between the germline ends.

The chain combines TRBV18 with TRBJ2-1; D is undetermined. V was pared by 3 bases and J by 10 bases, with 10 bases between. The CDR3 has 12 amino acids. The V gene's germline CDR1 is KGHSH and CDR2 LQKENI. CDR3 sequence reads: CASSPQASEQFF. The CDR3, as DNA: TGTGCCAGCTCACCGCAGGCTTCCGAGCAGTTCTTC.

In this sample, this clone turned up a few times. The CDR3, as DNA: TGTGCCAGTACCCCTCTGGGGAGGGGGTCGGGTGAAAAACTGTTTTTT. It yields the protein CASTPLGRGSGEKLFF. J is TRBJ1-4 and V is TRBV19, with a tentative D call TRBD1 (6 bases). Germline-derived CDR1 and CDR2 are LNHDA and SQIVND (reference sequence). The length of the CDR3 is 16 residues. V lost 7 bases, J lost 7 bases, and 22 bases lay in between.

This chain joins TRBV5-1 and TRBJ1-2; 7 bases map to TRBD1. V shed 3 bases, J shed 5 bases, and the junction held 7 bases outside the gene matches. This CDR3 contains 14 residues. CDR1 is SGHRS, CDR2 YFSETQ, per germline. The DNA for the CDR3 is TGCGCCAGCAGCTCAGACAGGGTTGGGTATGGCTACACCTTC. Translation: CASSSDRVGYGYTF.

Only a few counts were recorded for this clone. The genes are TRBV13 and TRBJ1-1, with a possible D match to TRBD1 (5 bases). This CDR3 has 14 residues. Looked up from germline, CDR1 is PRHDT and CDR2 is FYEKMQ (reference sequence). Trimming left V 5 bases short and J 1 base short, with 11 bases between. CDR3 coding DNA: TGTGCCAGCAGCGCCCGGAGGGGGAACACTGAAGCTTTCTTT. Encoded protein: CASSARRGNTEAFF.

The CDR3: CASSQDLGGRQPQHF. CDR3 coding DNA: TGTGCCAGCAGCCAAGATCTAGGGGGCCGGCAGCCCCAGCATTTT. The gene calls are TRBV4-2 and TRBJ1-5; 7 nucleotides agree with TRBD1. The V gene end was trimmed by 0 bases and the J gene end by 7 bases; junction bases not matched to a gene: 6. This CDR3 contains 15 residues. Germline V CDR1 and CDR2: LGHNA, YNFKEQ.

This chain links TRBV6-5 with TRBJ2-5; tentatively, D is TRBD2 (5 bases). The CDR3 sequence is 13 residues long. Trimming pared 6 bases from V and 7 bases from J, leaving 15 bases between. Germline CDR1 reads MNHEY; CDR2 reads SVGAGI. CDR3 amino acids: CASREVRDRTQYF. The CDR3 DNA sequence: TGTGCCAGCAGGGAGGTGCGAGATAGGACCCAGTACTTC.

The CDR3 bases are TGCGCCAGCAGCTTGGTTCCGTCCACAGATACGCAGTATTTT. Encoded protein: CASSLVPSTDTQYF. V and J are TRBV5-1 and TRBJ2-3; D is unresolved. Trimming removed 0 bases at V and 2 bases at J, with 7 bases between. The CDR3 is 14 amino acids. Germline CDR1 reads SGHRS; CDR2 reads YFSETQ. Full variable domain (remainder filled in from reference TRBV5-1 and TRBJ2-3): KAGVTQTPRYLIKTRGQQVTLSCSPISGHRSVSWYQQTPGQGLQFLFEYFSETQRNKGNFPGRFSGRQFSNSRSEMNVSTLELGDSALYLCASSLVPSTDTQYFGPGTRLTVL.

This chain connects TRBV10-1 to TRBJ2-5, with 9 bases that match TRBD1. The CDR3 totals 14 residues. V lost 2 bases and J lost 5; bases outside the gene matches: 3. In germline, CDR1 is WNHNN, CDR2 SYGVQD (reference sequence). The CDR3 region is CASSEGQGKETQYF. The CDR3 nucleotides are TGCGCCAGCAGTGAGGGACAGGGGAAGGAGACCCAGTACTTC.

The chain's CDR3 is CASSLDGQVEYF. The DNA of the CDR3 is TGTGCCAGCAGCTTAGATGGGCAGGTCGAGTACTTC. The J gene is TRBJ2-7, the V gene TRBV11-2; D not resolved. The CDR3 consists of 12 residues. V was cut by 0 bases and J by 11 bases, with 11 bases left in between. Per germline, CDR1 SGHAT and CDR2 FQNNGV.

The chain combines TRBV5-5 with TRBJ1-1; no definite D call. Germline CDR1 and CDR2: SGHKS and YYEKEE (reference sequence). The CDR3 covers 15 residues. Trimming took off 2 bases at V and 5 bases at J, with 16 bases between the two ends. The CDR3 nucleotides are TGTGCCAGCAGCTTCTCGGCGGGTGGTTATACTGAAGCTTTCTTT. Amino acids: CASSFSAGGYTEAFF.

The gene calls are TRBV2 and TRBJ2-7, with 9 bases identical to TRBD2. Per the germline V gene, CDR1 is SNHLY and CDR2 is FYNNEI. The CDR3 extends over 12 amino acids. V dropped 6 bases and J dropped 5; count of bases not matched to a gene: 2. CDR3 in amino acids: CASRREGDEQYF. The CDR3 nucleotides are TGTGCCAGCAGGCGGGAGGGGGACGAGCAGTACTTC.

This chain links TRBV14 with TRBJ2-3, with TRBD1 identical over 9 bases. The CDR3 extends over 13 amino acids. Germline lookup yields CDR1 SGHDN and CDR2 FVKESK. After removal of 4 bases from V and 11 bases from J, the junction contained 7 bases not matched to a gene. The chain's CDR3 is CASSPGTGNRQYF. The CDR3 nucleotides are TGTGCCAGCAGCCCGGGGACAGGGAATAGGCAGTATTTT.

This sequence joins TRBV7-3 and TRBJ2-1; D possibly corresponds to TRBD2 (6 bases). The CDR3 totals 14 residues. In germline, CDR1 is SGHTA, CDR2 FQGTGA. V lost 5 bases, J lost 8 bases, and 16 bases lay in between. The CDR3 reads CASSPDPGRDEQFF. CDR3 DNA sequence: TGTGCCAGCAGCCCGGACCCCGGGAGAGATGAGCAGTTCTTC.

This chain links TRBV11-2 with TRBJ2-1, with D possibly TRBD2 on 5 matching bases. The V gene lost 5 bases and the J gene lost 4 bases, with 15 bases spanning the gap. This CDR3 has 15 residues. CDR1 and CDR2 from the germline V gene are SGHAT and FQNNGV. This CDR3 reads CASSRTHTGYNEQFF. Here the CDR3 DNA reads TGTGCCAGCAGCCGTACTCACACGGGATACAATGAGCAGTTCTTC.

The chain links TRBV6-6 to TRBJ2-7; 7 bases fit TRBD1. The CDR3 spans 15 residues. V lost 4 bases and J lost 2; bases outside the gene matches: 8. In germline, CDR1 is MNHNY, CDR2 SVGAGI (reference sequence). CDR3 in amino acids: CASSSQQGLTYEQYF. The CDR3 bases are TGTGCCAGCAGTTCGCAACAGGGGTTGACCTACGAGCAGTACTTC.

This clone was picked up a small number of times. CDR3 amino acids: CASSLGSGWDEQFF. The CDR3, as DNA: TGTGCCAGCAGTTTAGGTAGCGGGTGGGATGAGCAGTTCTTC. J is TRBJ2-1 and V is TRBV27; 7 bases map to TRBD2. This CDR3 region has 14 residues. J gave up 8 bases and V 2 bases, and 6 bases lay outside the gene matches. Germline V CDR1 and CDR2: MNHEY, SMNVEV (reference sequence).

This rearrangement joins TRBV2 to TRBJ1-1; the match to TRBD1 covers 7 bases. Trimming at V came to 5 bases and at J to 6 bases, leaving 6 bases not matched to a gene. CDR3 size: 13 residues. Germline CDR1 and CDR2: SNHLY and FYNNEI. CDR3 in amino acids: CASSSQGTPEAFF. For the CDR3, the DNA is TGTGCCAGCAGTTCACAGGGGACCCCTGAAGCTTTCTTT. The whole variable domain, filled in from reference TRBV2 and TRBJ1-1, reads EPEVTQTPSHQVTQMGQEVILRCVPISNHLYFYWYRQILGQKVEFLVSFYNNEISEKSEIFDDQFSVERPDGSNFTLKIRSTKLEDSAMYFCASSSQGTPEAFFGQGTRLTVV.

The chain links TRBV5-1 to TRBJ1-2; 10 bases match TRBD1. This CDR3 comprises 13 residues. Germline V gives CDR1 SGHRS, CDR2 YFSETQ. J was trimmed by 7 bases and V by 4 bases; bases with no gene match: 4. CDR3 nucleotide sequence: TGCGCCAGCAGCCGCGACAGGGGGCTTGGCTACACCTTC. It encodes CASSRDRGLGYTF.

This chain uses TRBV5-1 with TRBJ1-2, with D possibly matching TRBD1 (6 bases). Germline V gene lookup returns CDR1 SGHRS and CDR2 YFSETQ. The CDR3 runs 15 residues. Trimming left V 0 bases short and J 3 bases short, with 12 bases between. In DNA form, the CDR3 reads TGCGCCAGCAGCTTGGGACAGGCGTGGGACTATGGCTACACCTTC. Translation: CASSLGQAWDYGYTF.

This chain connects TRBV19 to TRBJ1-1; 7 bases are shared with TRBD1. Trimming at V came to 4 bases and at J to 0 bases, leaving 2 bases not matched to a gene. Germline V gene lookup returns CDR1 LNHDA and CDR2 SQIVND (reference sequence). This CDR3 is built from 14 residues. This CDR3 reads CASSTGTVNTEAFF. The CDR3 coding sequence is TGTGCCAGTAGTACCGGGACAGTGAACACTGAAGCTTTCTTT.

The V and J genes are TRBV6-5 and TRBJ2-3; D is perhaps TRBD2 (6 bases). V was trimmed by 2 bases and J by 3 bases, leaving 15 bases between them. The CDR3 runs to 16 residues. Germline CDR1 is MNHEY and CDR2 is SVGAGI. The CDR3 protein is CASSYGGIWETDTQYF. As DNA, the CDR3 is TGTGCCAGCAGTTACGGAGGGATTTGGGAGACAGATACGCAGTATTTT.

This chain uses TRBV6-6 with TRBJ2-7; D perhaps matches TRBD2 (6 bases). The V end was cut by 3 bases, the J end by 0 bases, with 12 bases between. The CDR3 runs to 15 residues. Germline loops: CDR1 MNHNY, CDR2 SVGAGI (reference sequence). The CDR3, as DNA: TGTGCCAGCAGTTATTGGCAGGGAGGCTCCTACGAGCAGTACTTC. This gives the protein CASSYWQGGSYEQYF.

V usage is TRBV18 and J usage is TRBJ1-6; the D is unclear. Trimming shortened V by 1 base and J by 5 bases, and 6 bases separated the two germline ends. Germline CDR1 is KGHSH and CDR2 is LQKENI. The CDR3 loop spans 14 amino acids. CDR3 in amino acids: CASSPRLDNSPLHF. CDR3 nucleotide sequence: TGTGCCAGCTCACCACGGCTTGATAATTCACCCCTCCACTTT.

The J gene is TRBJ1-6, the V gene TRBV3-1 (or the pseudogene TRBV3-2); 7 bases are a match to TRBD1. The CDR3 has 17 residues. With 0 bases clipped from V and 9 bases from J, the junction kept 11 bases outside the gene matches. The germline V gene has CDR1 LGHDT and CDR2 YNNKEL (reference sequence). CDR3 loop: CASSQDLYRGSGSPLHF. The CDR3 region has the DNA TGTGCCAGCAGCCAAGATTTGTACAGGGGTTCGGGTTCACCCCTCCACTTT.

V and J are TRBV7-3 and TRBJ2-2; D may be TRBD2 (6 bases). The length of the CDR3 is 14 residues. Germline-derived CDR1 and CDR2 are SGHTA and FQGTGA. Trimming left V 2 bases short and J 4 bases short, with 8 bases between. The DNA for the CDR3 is TGTGCCAGCAGCTTAGGGGGGTTCACCGGGGAGCTGTTTTTT. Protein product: CASSLGGFTGELFF.

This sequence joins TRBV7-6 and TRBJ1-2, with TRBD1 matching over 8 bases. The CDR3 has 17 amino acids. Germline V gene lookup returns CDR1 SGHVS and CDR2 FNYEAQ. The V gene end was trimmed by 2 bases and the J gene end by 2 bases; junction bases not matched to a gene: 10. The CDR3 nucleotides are TGTGCCAGCAGCTTAACCGGACAGGGCGAATCAAACTATGGCTACACCTTC. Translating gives CASSLTGQGESNYGYTF.

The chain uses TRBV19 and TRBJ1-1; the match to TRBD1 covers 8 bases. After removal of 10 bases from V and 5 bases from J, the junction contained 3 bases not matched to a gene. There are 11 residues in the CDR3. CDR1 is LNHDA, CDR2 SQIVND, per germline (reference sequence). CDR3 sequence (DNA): TGTGCCATCAGGGGGCTAACTGAAGCTTTCTTT. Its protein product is CAIRGLTEAFF.